This T cell receptor beta chain was found in a study of PD-1 blockade in classical Hodgkin lymphoma. TCRdb's copy holds only in-frame clones and misses some; the assay was immunoSEQ multiplex PCR. The sample contains 50,000 or so clones, just under 75% of which appear only once. All patients experienced relapse after autologous stem cell transplantation, and brentuximab vedotin exposure was variable. V was cut by 1 base and J by 6 bases, with 4 bases left in between. Germline assignment: CDR1 SEHNR and CDR2 FQNEAQ (reference sequence). The CDR3 totals 12 residues. Worth noting for this clone: Other DNA variants within this sample encode the same CDR3.

The receptor's source is a human donor with classical Hodgkin lymphoma. The rearrangement links TRBV7-9 to TRBJ1-5; no reliable D call. The input for sequencing was peripheral blood mononuclear cells (PBMCs), taken before the second cycle of nivolumab. This chain's CDR3 is CASSLVSQPQHF. The CDR3 DNA follows: TGTGCCAGCAGCTTAGTGAGTCAGCCCCAGCATTTT.